This is a list of T cell receptor beta chains from one sample in a study of beta chain features in type 1 diabetes. Using immunoSEQ multiplex PCR, the repertoire was profiled, and TCRdb retains in-frame clones only, with some absent. This sample has about 620,000 clones, with 15% to 19% found just once. Sequencing was carried out using naive CD4+ T cells from blood. These receptors came from a man between 18 and 35 years old in good health. CDR3s leave out the opening cysteine and the closing phenylalanine or tryptophan.

>TRBV7-2
ASSGQGLGTEAF
>TRBV4-2
ASSQAGTADNQPQH
>TRBV6-5
ASSSSGRPGTQY
>TRBV7-2
ASRTGFGKLF
>TRBV7-6
ASSLDGNYGYT
>TRBV6-5
ASTYPGQGLYGYT
>TRBV9
ASSVGSLQGGYT
>TRBV5-1
ASSLASGDGETQY
>TRBV7-2
ASSLGQNSEKLF
>TRBV28
ASGGVYEQY
>TRBV29-1
SVSGLNTEAF
>TRBV28
ASTKPGSSYEQY
>TRBV30
AWEKTGAQETQY
>TRBV15
ATSRGGTGKSPLH
>TRBV2
ASRQEAIAKNIQY
>TRBV30
AWEFRGNTEAF
>TRBV2
ASSVSGLSYEQY
>TRBV7-6
ARQAMGGSMEEQY
>TRBV28
ASSPKETQY
>TRBV5-4
ASSLGSGRPKNIQY
>TRBV7-3
ASSLGTGLNSPLH
>TRBV4-2
ASSQELRAEEQY
>TRBV27
ASSLGRSYNEQF
>TRBV29-1
SVARLLGGRTDTQY
>TRBV5-1
ASSPGLETQY
>TRBV28
ASSPTGAGSHEQY
>TRBV7-2
ASSSVGRKSYEQY
>TRBV29-1
SVAEAWTGPQQETQY
>TRBV5-6
ASSLRLTGGITEAF
>TRBV28
ASSQNPESSGNTIY
>TRBV28
ASRTRTSHAGELF
>TRBV2
ASPPGQFYGYT
>TRBV10-3
AISPSGVMGSPLH